The 24 T cell receptor beta chains presented below share a single source sample, sequenced in a study of response to subunit inactivated influenza vaccine (dated by TCRdb to the late 2010s). Library prep was done by RT-PCR. Sequencing took place on an Illumina HiSeq 2500. Starting from the raw public reads, TCRdb applied fastp trimming at Q25, assembled clones with MiXCR and retained in-frame beta chains. Duplicate CDR3 protein sequences are folded into a single record with the most common DNA and genes. Counted in this sample were 490,000 or so distinct CDR3 sequences; 7.6% of them appeared once. 10% to 15% of the sample rests with the top ten. The material was PBMCs from blood, obtained less than 30 months after vaccination. These TCRs come from a man between 45 and 75 years old who received an inactivated influenza vaccine. Donor details come from another sample of the same person, matched by shared clones.

In its sample, this clonotype was seen many times. The DNA of the CDR3 is TGTGCCGTAACTGTCGGAAATTCACCCCTCCACTTT. Translation gives CAVTVGNSPLHF. V gene TRBV12-3 or TRBV12-4 combines with J gene TRBJ1-6, with D unresolved. Trimming removed 11 bases from V and 7 bases from J, with 12 bases in between. This CDR3 has 12 amino acids.

This clonotype turned up a few times. This chain connects TRBV5-5 to TRBJ2-2; 7 bases match TRBD2. CDR1 SGHKS and CDR2 YYEKEE come from the germline V gene (reference sequence). This CDR3 region has 16 residues. The V and J ends lost 0 bases and 4 bases, in that order; junction bases with no gene match: 6. The CDR3 DNA sequence: TGTGCCAGCAGCTTGGCCCCTATAGCGGGCACCGGGGAGCTGTTTTTT. Translation gives CASSLAPIAGTGELFF.

The chain is built from TRBV7-2 and TRBJ2-1, with 10 nucleotides matching TRBD1. Germline values: CDR1 SGHTA, CDR2 FQGNSA. J lost 7 bases, V lost 2 bases, and 5 bases had no gene match. There are 15 residues in the CDR3. CDR3 in DNA: TGTGCCAGCAGCTTAAAGGGACAGGGGTTGAATGAGCAGTTCTTC. Its translation: CASSLKGQGLNEQFF.

This clonotype came up many times. The V call is TRBV4-1, the J call TRBJ1-5; D is ambiguous. The CDR3 has 15 residues. The V end was cut by 1 base, the J end by 4 bases, with 11 bases between. CDR1 is MGHRA, CDR2 YSYEKL, per germline. The CDR3 coding sequence is TGCGCCAGCAGCCAAGGTTCGGGGATTAATCAGCCCCAGCATTTT. Protein product: CASSQGSGINQPQHF.

This clonotype was seen at least ten times. The V call is TRBV20-1, the J call TRBJ1-2; maybe TRBD1 (6 bases). Germline CDR1 and CDR2: DFQATT and SNEGSKA (reference sequence). The CDR3 extends over 12 amino acids. Trimming cost V 0 bases and J 12 bases, with 14 bases left between them. The DNA for the CDR3 is TGCAGTGCTAGAGATTGGGACATGATCCACACCTTC. It codes for CSARDWDMIHTF.

The chain employs TRBV2 and TRBJ2-6, with D unclear. This CDR3 region has 15 residues. V lost 3 bases and J 2 bases, leaving 8 bases between the germline ends. Germline CDR1 is SNHLY and CDR2 is FYNNEI. The CDR3, as DNA: TGTGCCAGCAGTGATGTAACAACTGGGGCCAACGTCCTGACTTTC. Its protein is CASSDVTTGANVLTF.

This clonotype was picked up many times. Compared with germline, one end of the junction differs, possibly owing to a read error. V is TRBV4-1 and J is TRBJ2-3; D remains unclear. The CDR3 length is 15 residues. Germline V gene sequence: CDR1 MGHRA, CDR2 YSYEKL. CDR3 coding DNA: TGTGCCAGCAGCCCTAGAGGCCCTAGCACAGATACGCAGTATTTT. It translates to CASSPRGPSTDTQYF.

This clonotype appeared a few times. CDR3 region: CAISDSDNEKLFF. CDR3 coding DNA: TGTGCCATCAGTGATTCAGATAATGAAAAACTGTTTTTT. V is TRBV10-3 and J is TRBJ1-4; no firm D call. This CDR3 contains 13 residues. The germline V gene has CDR1 ENHRY and CDR2 SYGVKD. V lost 3 bases and J lost 4, with 6 bases in between.

This clonotype has just a few counts. This chain links TRBV9 with TRBJ2-2, with a possible D match to TRBD2 (6 bases). The CDR3 spans 13 residues. Germline V CDR1 and CDR2: SGDLS, YYNGEE. Trimming shortened V by 1 base and J by 6 bases, and 7 bases separated the two germline ends. In DNA form, the CDR3 reads TGTGCCAGCAGCGTATGGGGGGCCGGGGAGCTGTTTTTT. Protein: CASSVWGAGELFF.

The table lists this clonotype with many counts. The gene calls are TRBV7-8 and TRBJ2-1; 7 bases are a match to TRBD2. Trimming cost V 1 base and J 0 bases; bases outside gene matches: 9. CDR3 length equals 18 residues. The germline V gene has CDR1 SGHVS and CDR2 FQNEAQ. CDR3 DNA: TGTGCCAGCAGCTTAGACCTCGTCGGCGGGAGCTCCTACAATGAGCAGTTCTTC. Residues: CASSLDLVGGSSYNEQFF.

This chain connects TRBV5-5 to TRBJ2-7; 7 bases map to TRBD2. V lost 2 bases to trimming and J lost 1 base; unmatched junction nucleotides: 6. CDR3 length equals 15 residues. The germline CDR1 and CDR2 sequences are SGHKS and YYEKEE (reference sequence). The CDR3 region has the DNA TGTGCCAGCAGCTTTCGTCGGCGGGAGTCCTACGAGCAGTACTTC. Protein sequence: CASSFRRRESYEQYF.

This clonotype was recorded at least ten times. The chain links TRBV5-5 to TRBJ2-1; 7 nucleotides line up with TRBD1. The germline gives CDR1 SGHKS, CDR2 YYEKEE (reference sequence). There are 15 residues in the CDR3. The J segment lost 5 bases and the V segment lost 0 bases, leaving 5 bases of the junction unmatched. This CDR3 reads CASSLDRGPDNEQFF. The CDR3 DNA is TGTGCCAGCAGCTTGGACAGGGGCCCGGACAATGAGCAGTTCTTC.

The CDR3 reads CASRYGADQETQYF. The CDR3 DNA reads TGTGCCTCTAGGTACGGGGCCGACCAAGAGACCCAGTACTTC. The chain has TRBV5-4 and TRBJ2-5, with D perhaps given as TRBD1 or TRBD2 (5 bases each). Trimming left V 10 bases short and J 0 bases short, with 16 bases between. The CDR3 length is 14 residues. Germline lookup yields CDR1 SGHNT and CDR2 YYREEE (reference sequence).

This clonotype was seen at least ten times. Germline is not matched at one junction end, which may reflect a read error. V gene TRBV7-2 combines with J gene TRBJ2-1; 8 bases match TRBD2. Germline V gene lookup returns CDR1 SGHTA and CDR2 FQGNSA. The CDR3 length is 15 residues. The DNA of the CDR3 is TGTGCCAGCAGATTAGCGGGACGCTCCTACAATGAGCAGTTCTTC. This gives the protein CASRLAGRSYNEQFF.

This clonotype was seen a few times. The J gene is TRBJ1-3, the V gene TRBV12-3 or TRBV12-4; weak D call: TRBD1 (5 bases). The CDR3 has 13 residues. Trimming stripped 10 bases from V and 1 base from J, with 11 bases between. The CDR3 spells CATGGVSGNTIYF. The DNA for the CDR3 is TGTGCCACTGGAGGGGTTTCTGGAAACACCATATATTTT.

This clonotype occurred many times. The chain has TRBV4-1 and TRBJ2-5, with D tentatively TRBD1 (6 bases). Germline CDR1 reads MGHRA; CDR2 reads YSYEKL. Trimming removed 4 bases from V and 4 bases from J, with 13 bases in between. The CDR3 extends over 14 amino acids. DNA for the CDR3: TGCGCCAGCAGCCGCCTCCCCAGGGGAGAGACCCAGTACTTC. Amino acid sequence: CASSRLPRGETQYF.

This clonotype appeared many times. V gene TRBV12-3 or TRBV12-4 combines with J gene TRBJ2-3; 8 bases match TRBD2. Losses at the gene ends were 5 bases for V and 5 bases for J; bases not matched to a gene: 6. The CDR3 totals 14 residues. The DNA for the CDR3 is TGTGCCAGCAGTATTAGCGGGATAGGAGATACGCAGTATTTT. Translated, it gives CASSISGIGDTQYF.

This clonotype appeared many times. The chain carries TRBV20-1 and TRBJ2-7, with 7 bases matching TRBD2. Germline V gene data show CDR1 as DFQATT and CDR2 as SNEGSKA (reference sequence). V lost 6 bases, J lost 1 base, and 12 bases stayed unmatched. CDR3 length: 15 residues. CDR3 residues: CSASDGGGVSYEQYF. The CDR3 region has the DNA TGCAGTGCCTCAGACGGCGGGGGAGTGTCCTACGAGCAGTACTTC.

This clonotype came up a few times. The chain has TRBV5-6 and TRBJ2-5; tentatively, D is TRBD2 (6 bases). Germline assignment: CDR1 SGHDT and CDR2 YYEEEE. The CDR3 is 13 residues long. The V end lost 3 bases, the J end lost 10 bases, and 16 bases lay between the germline ends. CDR3 region: CASSSSGRGVQYF. The CDR3 bases are TGTGCCAGCAGCTCCAGCGGGCGCGGCGTCCAGTACTTC. The entire variable domain, with the rest obtained from reference TRBV5-6 and TRBJ2-5, is as follows: DAGVTQSPTHLIKTRGQQVTLRCSPKSGHDTVSWYQQALGQGPQFIFQYYEEEERQRGNFPDRFSGHQFPNYSSELNVNALLLGDSALYLCASSSSGRGVQYFGPGTRLLVL.

The V gene is TRBV12-3 or TRBV12-4, the J gene TRBJ2-4; D is possibly TRBD1 or TRBD2 (5 bases each). The V end lost 8 bases, the J end lost 8 bases, and 16 bases lay between the germline ends. The CDR3 spans 13 residues. The DNA of the CDR3 is TGTGCCAGCTGTCTCGGACTGGGGGACATTCAGTACTTC. It translates to CASCLGLGDIQYF.

The sample holds many counts of this clonotype. This chain uses TRBV6-1 with TRBJ2-3; D may be TRBD2 (6 bases). Germline V gives CDR1 MNHNS, CDR2 SASEGT. Deletions cut 7 bases from V and 0 bases from J, with 17 bases between. There are 16 residues in the CDR3. The DNA for the CDR3 is TGTGCCAGCACCCCGTACCGGGGGACTAGCACAGATACGCAGTATTTT. Encoded protein: CASTPYRGTSTDTQYF.

This clonotype was found a few times. The chain employs TRBV5-1 and TRBJ2-1, with D possibly matching TRBD2 (6 bases). This CDR3 region has 14 residues. The V gene's germline CDR1 is SGHRS and CDR2 YFSETQ. V lost 1 base, J lost 6 bases, and 11 bases lay in between. The CDR3 protein is CASSLLGLVNEQFF. CDR3 DNA: TGCGCCAGCAGCTTGTTGGGACTCGTCAATGAGCAGTTCTTC.

V usage is TRBV7-6 and J usage is TRBJ2-7; TRBD1 is a possible D gene (5 bases). V was shortened by 5 bases and J by 3 bases, with 11 bases between the two germline ends. The CDR3 loop spans 13 amino acids. Germline lookup yields CDR1 SGHVS and CDR2 FNYEAQ. In DNA, the CDR3 is TGTGCCAGCAGCCCCAGACAGCTCTACGAGCAGTACTTC. Translation gives CASSPRQLYEQYF.

The chain is built from TRBV20-1 and TRBJ2-3, with TRBD2 matching over 10 bases. V shed 4 bases and J 8 bases; nucleotides not matched to a gene: 12. The V gene's germline CDR1 is DFQATT and CDR2 SNEGSKA (reference sequence). The CDR3 is 15 amino acids. CDR3 DNA: TGCAGTGCTATACTAGCGGGGTATATAGGCGGTACGCAGTATTTT. Residues: CSAILAGYIGGTQYF.